Below, 31 T cell receptor beta chains from the same sample are listed, as sequenced in a study of T-cell reconstitution after alpha-beta-depleted transplantation in children. Researchers prepared the TCRbeta library using unique molecular identifiers, the study reports. TCRdb redid the calling of the PCR reads with MiXCR, one entry per CDR3 protein. The sample has some 340,000 distinct CDR3 sequences; about 9.3% are singletons. The source was PBMCs from the stem cell graft donor, collected from the stem cell graft. The receptors here all came from a human donor who donated a stem cell graft to a child with acute lymphoblastic leukemia.

V gene TRBV6-1 combines with J gene TRBJ1-1; TRBD1 agrees at 8 bases. Germline loops: CDR1 MNHNS, CDR2 SASEGT. CDR3 length equals 14 residues. Trimming at V came to 6 bases and at J to 8 bases, leaving 11 bases not matched to a gene. The CDR3 here is CASSRGTGGDEAFF. DNA for the CDR3: TGTGCCAGCAGCAGGGGGACAGGAGGCGACGAAGCTTTCTTT.

This clonotype came up a few times. J is TRBJ1-5 and V is TRBV18; D call uncertain. V was cut by 3 bases and J by 6 bases, with 15 bases left in between. CDR3 length: 15 amino acids. From germline, CDR1 is KGHSH and CDR2 LQKENI. The CDR3 DNA follows: TGTGCCAGCTCACCGTCGGGTCACACGTTTCAGCCCCAGCATTTT. Encoded protein: CASSPSGHTFQPQHF.

This clonotype was seen repeatedly, ten times or more. The chain couples TRBV12-3 or TRBV12-4 to TRBJ2-2, with 8 bases that match TRBD2. V dropped 8 bases and J dropped 6; count of bases not matched to a gene: 14. The CDR3 sequence is 16 residues long. CDR3 coding DNA: TGTGCCAGCTACTACGGTGCGGGGGGCTTCGCCGGGGAGCTGTTTTTT. Its translation is CASYYGAGGFAGELFF.

The chain is built from TRBV12-3 or TRBV12-4 and TRBJ2-5; D may correspond to TRBD1 or TRBD2 (5 bases each). The CDR3 loop spans 16 amino acids. V lost 7 bases to trimming and J lost 2 bases, with 20 bases between them. CDR3 bases: TGTGCCAGCACCCCGAGGGGAAAACGGGGTCAAGAGACCCAGTACTTC. It encodes CASTPRGKRGQETQYF.

The chain joins TRBV5-1 to TRBJ2-1, with 13 bases lining up with TRBD2. Germline V gene lookup returns CDR1 SGHRS and CDR2 YFSETQ. The CDR3 has 14 residues. The ends lost 7 bases at V and 8 bases at J; junction bases unmatched: 6. The CDR3 is CASVGLAGYYEQFF. CDR3 bases: TGCGCCAGCGTGGGACTAGCGGGGTACTATGAGCAGTTCTTC.

The chain combines TRBV4-1 with TRBJ1-1; TRBD1 agrees at 7 bases. Germline V lookup: CDR1 MGHRA, CDR2 YSYEKL. This CDR3 contains 16 residues. V dropped 3 bases and J dropped 3; count of bases not matched to a gene: 10. CDR3 in amino acids: CASSHVGRGRDTEAFF. CDR3 DNA sequence: TGCGCCAGCAGCCACGTAGGGAGGGGGCGGGACACTGAAGCTTTCTTT.

This chain uses TRBV15 with TRBJ2-5; D ambiguous. Germline CDR1 and CDR2: LNHNV and YYDKDF (reference sequence). The CDR3 has 13 residues. The germline V and J ends were trimmed by 8 bases and 4 bases, with 14 bases remaining between them. The CDR3 coding sequence is TGTGCCACCTCCAGCAGGATGCGAGAGACCCAGTACTTC. As protein: CATSSRMRETQYF.

This clonotype occurred many times. The chain couples TRBV7-2 to TRBJ2-7; D might be TRBD2 (5 bases). Germline values: CDR1 SGHTA, CDR2 FQGNSA. CDR3 length equals 12 residues. V dropped 4 bases and J dropped 4 bases, with 8 bases sitting between them. The CDR3 is CASSSDFYEQYF. Written as DNA, the CDR3 is TGTGCCAGCAGCTCGGACTTTTACGAGCAGTACTTC.

This clonotype was detected only a few times. The genes are TRBV4-1 and TRBJ2-1; 11 positions match TRBD1. V was clipped by 2 bases and J by 3 bases; unmatched bases: 3. Germline CDR1 reads MGHRA; CDR2 reads YSYEKL. The CDR3 is 16 amino acids. CDR3 sequence (DNA): TGCGCCAGCAGCCAAACCGGGACAGGGGGCTACAATGAGCAGTTCTTC. Protein sequence: CASSQTGTGGYNEQFF.

The chain has TRBV20-1 and TRBJ1-2; perhaps TRBD1 as D (5 bases). Trimming cost V 6 bases and J 4 bases, with 12 bases left between them. The germline CDR1 and CDR2 sequences are DFQATT and SNEGSKA (reference sequence). This CDR3 has 12 amino acids. The CDR3 DNA reads TGCAGTGCAACGCAGGGATTCTATGGCTACACCTTC. It is translated as CSATQGFYGYTF.

This clonotype was seen repeatedly, ten times or more. The chain has TRBV7-2 and TRBJ2-7; the match to TRBD2 covers 9 bases. V gave up 5 bases and J gave up 2 bases; unmatched junction bases: 7. Germline V CDR1 and CDR2: SGHTA, FQGNSA. This CDR3 spans 15 amino acids. Written as DNA, the CDR3 is TGTGCCAGCAGCCCTAGCGGGGCTAGGACCTACGAGCAGTACTTC. Translating it yields CASSPSGARTYEQYF.

This chain links TRBV4-1 with TRBJ1-1; D is undetermined. Germline V gene data show CDR1 as MGHRA and CDR2 as YSYEKL. This CDR3 is built from 13 residues. V lost 3 bases and J lost 4, with 9 bases in between. Written as DNA, the CDR3 is TGCGCCAGCAGCCAGGAGTTAGCCACTGAAGCTTTCTTT. Protein: CASSQELATEAFF.

The chain joins TRBV5-1 to TRBJ1-5; D is possibly TRBD1 (6 bases). This CDR3 has 13 amino acids. Trimming shortened V by 2 bases and J by 6 bases, and 9 bases separated the two germline ends. Per the germline V gene, CDR1 is SGHRS and CDR2 is YFSETQ. CDR3 sequence (DNA): TGCGCCAGCAGCTTAAGGGGGTCTCAGCCCCAGCATTTT. Protein product: CASSLRGSQPQHF.

V is TRBV12-3 or TRBV12-4 and J is TRBJ2-3, with TRBD2 matching over 8 bases. This CDR3 comprises 16 residues. V shed 3 bases and J 4 bases; nucleotides not matched to a gene: 9. The CDR3 DNA is TGTGCCAGCAGTTTCACGGGAGGGCCGTTAGCAGATACGCAGTATTTT. This codes for CASSFTGGPLADTQYF.

The chain uses TRBV7-2 and TRBJ2-7; D is ambiguous. Germline lookup yields CDR1 SGHTA and CDR2 FQGNSA. CDR3 length: 11 residues. Trimming stripped 5 bases from V and 2 bases from J, with 4 bases between. CDR3 sequence reads: CASSEAYEQYF. CDR3 bases: TGTGCCAGCAGCGAGGCCTACGAGCAGTACTTC.

This clonotype appeared many times. The chain uses TRBV7-2 and TRBJ2-1; D not resolved. Trimming stripped 1 base from V and 5 bases from J, with 6 bases between. The CDR3 runs to 13 residues. Germline V gene lookup returns CDR1 SGHTA and CDR2 FQGNSA. CDR3 coding DNA: TGTGCCAGCAGCTTAGTCAACGACAATGAGCAGTTCTTC. Translated, it gives CASSLVNDNEQFF.

This rearrangement joins TRBV7-2 to TRBJ2-1; D is undetermined. This CDR3 spans 14 amino acids. Trimming took 2 bases from V and 0 from J, leaving 5 bases between them. The germline CDR1 and CDR2 sequences are SGHTA and FQGNSA. This chain's CDR3 is CASSLLGSYNEQFF. The CDR3 DNA sequence: TGTGCCAGCAGCTTACTGGGCTCCTACAATGAGCAGTTCTTC.

The table lists this clonotype with a few counts. This chain's CDR3 is CASSQDSNEQYF. CDR3 nucleotide sequence: TGCGCCAGCAGCCAAGATTCGAACGAGCAGTACTTC. This rearrangement joins TRBV4-3 to TRBJ2-7; D not certain. Trimming removed 0 bases from V and 5 bases from J, with 5 bases in between. The CDR3 extends over 12 amino acids. Germline lookup yields CDR1 LGHNA and CDR2 YSLEER.

The chain joins TRBV7-2 to TRBJ2-1; D call uncertain. The germline CDR1 and CDR2 sequences are SGHTA and FQGNSA. Between the trimmed V and J ends, which lost 1 base and 6 bases, there was a span of 10 bases. The CDR3 is made up of 14 amino acids. The CDR3 loop reads CASSLGHGVNEQFF. CDR3 in DNA: TGTGCCAGCAGCTTAGGCCATGGGGTCAATGAGCAGTTCTTC. The whole variable domain, remainder taken from reference TRBV7-2 and TRBJ2-1, is GAGVSQSPSNKVTEKGKDVELRCDPISGHTALYWYRQSLGQGLEFLIYFQGNSAPDKSGLPSDRFSAERTGGSVSTLTIQRTQQEDSAVYLCASSLGHGVNEQFFGPGTRLTVL.

This clonotype has just a few counts. The chain carries TRBV20-1 and TRBJ1-4; the D gene is possibly TRBD1 (5 bases). The V end lost 0 bases, the J end lost 7 bases, and 12 bases lay between the germline ends. There are 14 residues in the CDR3. The germline gives CDR1 DFQATT, CDR2 SNEGSKA (reference sequence). CDR3 protein: CSARDPQGGEKLFF. CDR3 bases: TGCAGTGCTAGAGATCCTCAGGGAGGTGAAAAACTGTTTTTT.

This clonotype came up a few times. The rearrangement uses TRBV27 and TRBJ2-2; TRBD1 agrees at 7 bases. This CDR3 has 15 amino acids. V trimming: 6 bases; J trimming: 2 bases; junction bases outside the gene matches: 6. Germline CDR1 reads MNHEY; CDR2 reads SMNVEV (reference sequence). CDR3 loop: CASSTGTENTGELFF. CDR3 nucleotide sequence: TGTGCCAGCAGCACCGGGACAGAAAACACCGGGGAGCTGTTTTTT.

This clonotype was observed many times. The chain recombines TRBV7-9 with TRBJ1-1; 10 bases align to TRBD1. This CDR3 comprises 14 residues. The ends lost 5 bases at V and 4 bases at J; junction bases unmatched: 4. Germline values: CDR1 SEHNR, CDR2 FQNEAQ (reference sequence). The CDR3 reads CASSRRDRGTEAFF. The CDR3 nucleotides read TGTGCCAGCAGCAGGAGGGACAGGGGCACTGAAGCTTTCTTT.

A few counts support this clonotype. The chain is built from TRBV28 and TRBJ2-2; TRBD2 agrees at 7 bases. The CDR3 loop spans 15 amino acids. V lost 5 bases and J lost 4; bases outside the gene matches: 7. CDR1 and CDR2 (germline): MDHEN, SYDVKM. The CDR3 reads CASSPPSGGTGELFF. DNA for the CDR3: TGTGCCAGCAGTCCTCCTAGCGGAGGCACCGGGGAGCTGTTTTTT.

This chain connects TRBV7-2 to TRBJ2-5; 8 bases agree with TRBD1. Germline values: CDR1 SGHTA, CDR2 FQGNSA. Germline trimming cut 5 bases from V and 5 bases from J; bases unmatched to any gene: 4. This CDR3 spans 13 amino acids. The CDR3 protein is CASSARQGETQYF. CDR3 DNA sequence: TGTGCCAGCAGCGCCCGACAGGGGGAGACCCAGTACTTC.

V usage is TRBV12-3 or TRBV12-4 and J usage is TRBJ2-1; D is ambiguous. The CDR3 covers 15 residues. Deletions cut 3 bases from V and 0 bases from J, with 9 bases between. CDR3 sequence (DNA): TGTGCCAGCAGTTTTGCGGTCAACTCCTACAATGAGCAGTTCTTC. This codes for CASSFAVNSYNEQFF.

This clonotype has more than one count but fewer than ten. V gene TRBV5-1 combines with J gene TRBJ2-3; 11 positions agree with TRBD2. V shed 3 bases, J shed 3 bases, and the junction held 6 bases outside the gene matches. Germline V gives CDR1 SGHRS, CDR2 YFSETQ. This CDR3 is built from 16 residues. CDR3 bases: TGCGCCAGCAGCTCGACTAGCGGGAAGGATACAGATACGCAGTATTTT. This codes for CASSSTSGKDTDTQYF. Together with reference TRBV5-1 and TRBJ2-3, the CDR3 gives the full variable domain: KAGVTQTPRYLIKTRGQQVTLSCSPISGHRSVSWYQQTPGQGLQFLFEYFSETQRNKGNFPGRFSGRQFSNSRSEMNVSTLELGDSALYLCASSSTSGKDTDTQYFGPGTRLTVL.

In its sample, this clonotype was seen many times. The chain uses TRBV7-9 and TRBJ2-7, with D perhaps TRBD1 (6 bases). The CDR3 totals 15 residues. The V end lost 0 bases, the J end lost 2 bases, and 11 bases lay between the germline ends. CDR1 is SEHNR, CDR2 FQNEAQ, per germline (reference sequence). CDR3 loop: CASSLAGRGAYEQYF. The CDR3 DNA sequence: TGTGCCAGCAGCTTAGCGGGCAGGGGAGCCTACGAGCAGTACTTC.

This clonotype was picked up a small number of times. CDR3 loop: CASSSQSSTYEQYF. CDR3 nucleotide sequence: TGTGCCAGCAGCTCACAGTCGTCTACCTACGAGCAGTACTTC. The V gene is TRBV7-2, the J gene TRBJ2-7; D uncertain. CDR1 SGHTA and CDR2 FQGNSA come from the germline V gene. Trimming removed 4 bases from V and 2 bases from J, with 12 bases in between. The CDR3 has 14 amino acids.

This clonotype showed up just a few times. The chain uses TRBV7-9 and TRBJ2-7; 10 positions agree with TRBD1. This CDR3 comprises 17 residues. Germline V CDR1 and CDR2: SEHNR, FQNEAQ (reference sequence). V lost 4 bases to trimming and J lost 3 bases; unmatched junction nucleotides: 12. The CDR3 DNA reads TGTGCCAGCAGCTCTGGACAGGGGGTTAAGCCCTTCTACGAGCAGTACTTC. Amino acids: CASSSGQGVKPFYEQYF.

V and J are TRBV2 and TRBJ2-1; 12 bases line up with TRBD2. After removal of 5 bases from V and 8 bases from J, the junction contained 10 bases not matched to a gene. Per the germline V gene, CDR1 is SNHLY and CDR2 is FYNNEI. CDR3 size: 16 residues. The CDR3 loop reads CASSPMTSGSVDEQFF. CDR3 nucleotides: TGTGCCAGCAGTCCAATGACTAGCGGGAGTGTCGATGAGCAGTTCTTC. The whole variable domain, remainder taken from reference TRBV2 and TRBJ2-1, is EPEVTQTPSHQVTQMGQEVILRCVPISNHLYFYWYRQILGQKVEFLVSFYNNEISEKSEIFDDQFSVERPDGSNFTLKIRSTKLEDSAMYFCASSPMTSGSVDEQFFGPGTRLTVL.

The chain employs TRBV7-2 and TRBJ1-1, with TRBD1 identical over 7 bases. CDR3 length equals 13 residues. Germline V gene lookup returns CDR1 SGHTA and CDR2 FQGNSA. The J segment lost 4 bases and the V segment lost 5 bases, leaving 4 bases of the junction unmatched. As DNA, the CDR3 is TGTGCCAGCAGCCGCAGGGGGGGCACTGAAGCTTTCTTT. Residues: CASSRRGGTEAFF. The full variable domain, its missing parts supplied by reference TRBV7-2 and TRBJ1-1, is GAGVSQSPSNKVTEKGKDVELRCDPISGHTALYWYRQSLGQGLEFLIYFQGNSAPDKSGLPSDRFSAERTGGSVSTLTIQRTQQEDSAVYLCASSRRGGTEAFFGQGTRLTVV.